This T cell receptor (beta chain) was recorded in a study of regulatory dendritic cells for organ transplantation. Study-wide results and limits: Regulatory dendritic cells appeared to expand memory CD8+ clones less than mature ones. Naive T cells showed high diversity, memory cells less, memory CD8+ least. Among resting subsets, memory CD8+ cells contained the most alloreactive clonotypes.

There are 15 residues in the CDR3. Germline V lookup: CDR1 MNHEY, CDR2 SMNVEV (reference sequence). V lost 2 bases and J lost 0, with 8 bases in between. The table came from immunoSEQ multiplex PCR; TCRdb's copy has only in-frame clones and leaves some out. In the table there are 29,000 or so clones, roughly 79% of which are singletons. About this clone: Its antigen is still unknown. The same CDR3 is also encoded by other DNA sequences in this sample.

CD4+ or CD8+ T cells were sorted as naive CD45RA+ or memory CD45RO+. Sequencing was done on a sample of memory CD4+ T cells from blood. This sample's subset: CD45RO+ memory T cells. The chain carries TRBV27 and TRBJ2-1; D possibly matches TRBD1 or TRBD2 (5 bases each). The receptor was derived from a human donor in good health. CDR3 nucleotide sequence: TGTGCCAGCAGTTTAGGGACCATCTCCTACAATGAGCAGTTCTTC. Its translation: CASSLGTISYNEQFF.